This T cell receptor beta chain is from a study of blood T cell repertoires in COVID-19. The length of the CDR3 is 12 residues. The V end was cut by 1 base, the J end by 12 bases, with 13 bases between. The V gene's germline CDR1 is LGHDT and CDR2 YNNKEL (reference sequence). This clone has more than one count but fewer than ten. Generated by immunoSEQ multiplex PCR, the TCRdb table keeps only in-frame clones and is missing some. The sample yields approximately 90,000 clones, roughly 78% seen once. This clonotype originated in a woman of 80 years or more with acute or convalescent COVID-19. This chain joins TRBV3-1 (or the pseudogene TRBV3-2) and TRBJ2-7; D is ambiguous. What was sequenced was peripheral blood. CDR3 sequence: CASSQVDERRYF. CDR3 nucleotide sequence: TGTGCCAGCAGCCAAGTAGATGAGAGGCGGTACTTC.